These 2 T cell receptor beta chains share one sample of origin, sequenced in a study of shared clonotypes between healthy human individuals. Profiled with immunoSEQ multiplex PCR; TCRdb holds only in-frame clones, not every one. Of roughly 2.1 million clones listed, under 95% were seen once; the top ten hold approximately 1.7%. Positive CCR7 selection of CD45RO-negative cells yielded the naive CD8 cells, and terminally differentiated effector memory CD45RA+ cells were excluded. The sample was naive CD8+ T cells from PBMCs. The receptor set was obtained from a man aged 18 to 35 in good health. Some clones in this sample may be carry-over from other donors' samples.

The CDR3 loop is CASSIRGTGPRNYGYTF. CDR3 DNA: TGTGCCAGTAGTATACGGGGGACTGGGCCCCGGAACTATGGCTACACCTTC. The chain employs TRBV19 and TRBJ1-2; possible D gene TRBD1, 5 bases. Looked up from germline, CDR1 is LNHDA and CDR2 is SQIVND (reference sequence). The CDR3 has 17 residues. The germline V and J ends were trimmed by 2 bases and 2 bases, with 18 bases remaining between them.

The chain combines TRBV30 with TRBJ2-3; TRBD2 agrees at 7 bases. This CDR3 has 20 residues. The germline gives CDR1 GTSNPN, CDR2 SVGIG (reference sequence). The V segment lost 0 bases and the J segment 2 bases; nucleotides outside the gene matches: 20. For the CDR3, the DNA is TGTGCCTGGAGTGTACTCGTGGCACGTGAGGGAGGGCCTTACACAGATACGCAGTATTTT. Encoded protein: CAWSVLVAREGGPYTDTQYF.